The following is a T cell receptor beta chain sequence with its context. Its target is not known. These data are taken from a study of T cells in Graves' hyperthyroidism and ophthalmopathy. Notes on the study in general: Ophthalmopathy was identified by the model a median about six months ahead of onset.

This CDR3 contains 12 residues. Germline V gene data show CDR1 as MNHEY and CDR2 as SMNVEV (reference sequence). V lost 3 bases to trimming and J lost 7 bases, with 9 bases between them. Regions amplified from RNA transcripts were the TCR beta CDR3 regions. Initially, a first-round RT-PCR of the TCR CDR3 employed the HTBI primer set. TCRdb fed the multiplex PCR reads into MiXCR, producing one record per CDR3 protein. The top ten clones hold about 16% of a sample with roughly 660,000 distinct CDR3 sequences, roughly a sixth of them seen once. This chain joins TRBV27 and TRBJ1-1; weak D call: TRBD1 (5 bases). Sequencing used blood. The sequence was collected from a man aged 45 to 65 with Graves' hyperthyroidism. The CDR3 region is CASSFWGGEAFF. The CDR3 DNA sequence: TGTGCCAGCAGTTTTTGGGGGGGTGAAGCTTTCTTT.